The T cell receptor beta chain under discussion was sequenced for a study of OX40 agonist ivuxolimab in advanced cancers. Study at large: Ivuxolimab was delivered to patients intravenously every 2 weeks at doses spanning 0.01 to 10 mg/kg. Dose-escalation patients suffered from hepatocellular carcinoma, melanoma, renal cell or head and neck cancer.

Some clones are missing from TCRdb's copy, which holds only in-frame ones; the method was immunoSEQ multiplex PCR. The sample lists about 77,000 clones, roughly 92% seen once, with about 5% in the top ten. With 2 bases removed from V and 2 bases from J, the gap between germline ends came to 12 bases. The CDR3 has 15 amino acids. CDR1 is MGHRA, CDR2 YSYEKL, per germline. This clonotype originated in an adult with an advanced solid tumor such as melanoma, head and neck, liver or kidney cancer. This sequence joins TRBV4-1 and TRBJ2-5; D gene uncertain. This material consisted of CD4+ or CD8+ T cells sorted from blood, taken in a trial of the OX40 agonist ivuxolimab. The CDR3 DNA is TGCGCCAGCAGCCAAAGTTGGGGTGGTCAAGAGACCCAGTACTTC. This encodes CASSQSWGGQETQYF.